The clone carrying this T cell receptor (beta chain) was found many times. The target antigen is unknown. The germline V gene encodes CDR1 MDHEN and CDR2 SYDVKM. Trimming pared 6 bases from V and 0 bases from J, leaving 9 bases between. This CDR3 has 14 residues. The data are from a study of T cells in Graves' hyperthyroidism and ophthalmopathy. Amplification of TCR beta CDR3 regions used RNA as the template. A first-round RT-PCR of the TCR CDR3 used the HTBI primer set. TCRdb called the multiplex PCR reads again in MiXCR, with one record for every CDR3 protein. The table lists 300,000 to 400,000 distinct CDR3 sequences, about 13% of them singletons, with roughly 9.2% in the top ten. Study results and limitations: Ophthalmopathy stood apart from stable hyperthyroidism in a 13 V-J model. The blood repertoire included most of the expanded thyroid clonotypes above 0.001.

The source is a woman aged 18-35 years with Graves' hyperthyroidism. The chain carries TRBV28 and TRBJ2-1, with D unclear. Sample: blood. CDR3 protein: CASRTPSSYNEQFF. Written as DNA, the CDR3 is TGTGCCAGCAGGACGCCGAGCTCCTACAATGAGCAGTTCTTC.